Sequencing of this T cell receptor beta chain was carried out in a study of shared clonotypes between healthy human individuals. A CD45RA+ naive subset and a CD45RA-negative memory subset were split from CD4+ cells. Running of the assay took place at deep level. Assay: immunoSEQ multiplex PCR; the TCRdb copy retains only in-frame clones and omits some. The profile covers approximately 1.5 million clones, with 95% to 99% appearing a single time and roughly 0.4% taken by the ten largest. The CDR3 totals 14 residues. Unmatched junction bases numbered 4, after V lost 4 bases and J lost 4 bases. Per germline, CDR1 SNHLY and CDR2 FYNNEI. Worth noting for this clone: The antigen is not known.

Study observations and caveats: Depth of sequencing was expected to influence donor clonotype sharing.

This TCR was sampled from a man aged 30-40 years in good health. The sequencing input was naive CD4+ T cells sorted from blood. Regarding subset: CD45RA+ positively selected. V and J are TRBV2 and TRBJ2-7; 10 nucleotides align to TRBD1. CDR3 sequence: CASSGGDRGYEQYF. CDR3 DNA: TGTGCCAGCAGTGGGGGGGACAGGGGATACGAGCAGTACTTC.